This entry lists 8 T cell receptor beta chains sequenced from one sample in a study of a mutant IDH1 vaccine in newly diagnosed glioma. Their antigens are not known. Method: immunoSEQ multiplex PCR; TCRdb's copy keeps in-frame clones and lacks some. The top ten hold just under 9.5% of the sample, which has fewer than 30,000 clones, roughly 77% seen once. The time point: week 5, during vaccination. Mutant IDH1 20-mer peptide, at 300 ug, made up each vaccine dose, with topical imiquimod. The specimen comprised PBMCs, sampled from a glioma patient whose treatment included an IDH1 peptide vaccine. These TCRs come from a man aged 35 to 55 with glioma.

The chain uses TRBV19 and TRBJ1-6, with D perhaps matching TRBD1 (5 bases). The CDR3 length is 14 residues. The germline CDR1 and CDR2 sequences are LNHDA and SQIVND (reference sequence). The V and J ends lost 7 bases and 3 bases respectively, with 10 bases between them. The CDR3 sequence: CASNQGLYNSPLHF. The CDR3 coding sequence is TGTGCCAGTAACCAGGGCCTCTATAATTCACCCCTCCACTTT.

CDR3 loop: CASSLAMTSGTADTQYF. In DNA form, the CDR3 reads TGTGCCAGCAGCTTGGCGATGACTAGCGGGACCGCAGATACGCAGTATTTT. This chain uses TRBV4-2 with TRBJ2-3; 11 bases agree with TRBD2. CDR1 and CDR2 from the germline V gene are LGHNA and YNFKEQ. The CDR3 consists of 17 residues. V shed 5 bases and J 4 bases; nucleotides not matched to a gene: 11.

The genes are TRBV29-1 and TRBJ2-4, with unresolved D. From germline, CDR1 is SQVTM and CDR2 ANQGSEA. The V gene lost 3 bases and the J gene lost 6 bases, with 12 bases spanning the gap. The CDR3 contains 13 residues. The CDR3 loop reads CSVEGRSRNIQYF. Here the CDR3 DNA reads TGCAGCGTTGAGGGCAGGTCGAGAAACATTCAGTACTTC.

J is TRBJ1-5 and V is TRBV19; D is perhaps TRBD1 (5 bases). The V end lost 3 bases, the J end lost 7 bases, and 19 bases lay between the germline ends. Germline values: CDR1 LNHDA, CDR2 SQIVND (reference sequence). This CDR3 has 16 residues. The CDR3 region has the DNA TGTGCCAGTAGTATTCGGGCAGGGACGGTGAACCAGCCCCAGCATTTT. Protein sequence: CASSIRAGTVNQPQHF.

In its sample, this clone was seen once. The CDR3 is CATSPRLAVSTDTQYF. CDR3 nucleotide sequence: TGTGCCACCAGCCCCCGACTGGCGGTTAGCACAGATACGCAGTATTTT. The chain couples TRBV15 to TRBJ2-3, with D uncertain. Trimming stripped 5 bases from V and 0 bases from J, with 15 bases between. The CDR3 extends over 16 amino acids. Germline V gives CDR1 LNHNV, CDR2 YYDKDF (reference sequence).

The CDR3 reads CASSKGWTDYGYTF. CDR3 coding DNA: TGTGCCAGCAGCAAAGGATGGACGGATTATGGCTACACCTTC. The chain carries TRBV21-1 and TRBJ1-2. TRBV21-1 is a documented pseudogene. This CDR3 spans 14 amino acids.

The CDR3 nucleotides read TGTGCCAGCTCACCACCCAGCGGGATAAGGTCCTACAATGAGCAGTTCTTC. Translation: CASSPPSGIRSYNEQFF. This chain links TRBV18 with TRBJ2-1, with 7 positions matching TRBD2. Trimming took 0 bases from V and 1 from J; bases not matched to a gene: 6. CDR3 length equals 17 residues. Germline CDR1 reads KGHSH; CDR2 reads LQKENI.

The V and J genes are TRBV6-1 and TRBJ2-2, with D possibly being TRBD2 (5 bases). This CDR3 contains 16 residues. Germline assignment: CDR1 MNHNS and CDR2 SASEGT. The germline V and J ends were trimmed by 4 bases and 1 base, with 13 bases remaining between them. CDR3 in DNA: TGTGCCAGCAGTGTCACGAGGGTAGGGAACACCGGGGAGCTGTTTTTT. This encodes CASSVTRVGNTGELFF.